The clone carrying this TCR beta chain was picked up a small number of times. Trimming shortened V by 5 bases and J by 8 bases, and 13 bases separated the two germline ends. CDR1 is MNHNS, CDR2 SASEGT, per germline. This CDR3 comprises 14 residues. The data were taken from a study of T cells in Graves' hyperthyroidism and ophthalmopathy. The overall study: Peripheral blood draws took place at initial diagnosis, ahead of any treatment.

From RNA transcripts, TCR beta CDR3 regions were amplified. HTBI primers were the set used in a first-round RT-PCR of the TCR CDR3. TCRdb redid the calling of the multiplex PCR reads with MiXCR, one entry per CDR3 protein. This sample yields approximately 720,000 distinct CDR3 sequences, of which approximately 18% are seen a single time; 16% belongs to the top ten. Sequenced sample: blood. This clonotype was obtained from a woman between 45 and 65 years old with Graves' hyperthyroidism that later progressed to Graves' ophthalmopathy. The rearrangement uses TRBV6-1 and TRBJ1-6; a weak D match, TRBD1 (5 bases). The DNA of the CDR3 is TGTGCCAGCAGTACCCGCCGAGGGGATTCACCCCTCCACTTT. As protein: CASSTRRGDSPLHF.